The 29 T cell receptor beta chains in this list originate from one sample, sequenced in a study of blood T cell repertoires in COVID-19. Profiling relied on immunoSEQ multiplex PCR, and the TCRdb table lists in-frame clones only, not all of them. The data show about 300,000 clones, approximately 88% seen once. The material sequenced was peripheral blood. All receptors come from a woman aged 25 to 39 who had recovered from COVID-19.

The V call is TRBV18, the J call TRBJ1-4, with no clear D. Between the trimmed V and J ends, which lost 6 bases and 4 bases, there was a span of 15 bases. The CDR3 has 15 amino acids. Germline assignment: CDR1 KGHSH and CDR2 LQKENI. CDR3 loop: CASSNLQASNEKLFF. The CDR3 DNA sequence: TGTGCCAGCTCCAACCTGCAGGCCAGTAATGAAAAACTGTTTTTT.

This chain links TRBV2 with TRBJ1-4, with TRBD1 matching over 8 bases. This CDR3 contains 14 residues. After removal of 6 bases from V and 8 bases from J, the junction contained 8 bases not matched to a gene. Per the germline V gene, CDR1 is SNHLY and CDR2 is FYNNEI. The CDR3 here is CASRAGTGPEKLFF. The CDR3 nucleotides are TGTGCCAGCAGGGCCGGGACAGGTCCCGAAAAACTGTTTTTT. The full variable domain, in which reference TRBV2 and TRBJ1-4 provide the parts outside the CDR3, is EPEVTQTPSHQVTQMGQEVILRCVPISNHLYFYWYRQILGQKVEFLVSFYNNEISEKSEIFDDQFSVERPDGSNFTLKIRSTKLEDSAMYFCASRAGTGPEKLFFGSGTQLSVL.

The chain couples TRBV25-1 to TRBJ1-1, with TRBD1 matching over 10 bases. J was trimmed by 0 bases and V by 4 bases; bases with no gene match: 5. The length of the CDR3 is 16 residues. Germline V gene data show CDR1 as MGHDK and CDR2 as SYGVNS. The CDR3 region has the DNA TGTGCCAGCAGTGGGGGACAGGGGTTACTGAACACTGAAGCTTTCTTT. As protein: CASSGGQGLLNTEAFF. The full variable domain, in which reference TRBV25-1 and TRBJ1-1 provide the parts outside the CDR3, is EADIYQTPRYLVIGTGKKITLECSQTMGHDKMYWYQQDPGMELHLIHYSYGVNSTEKGDLSSESTVSRIRTEHFPLTLESARPSHTSQYLCASSGGQGLLNTEAFFGQGTRLTVV.

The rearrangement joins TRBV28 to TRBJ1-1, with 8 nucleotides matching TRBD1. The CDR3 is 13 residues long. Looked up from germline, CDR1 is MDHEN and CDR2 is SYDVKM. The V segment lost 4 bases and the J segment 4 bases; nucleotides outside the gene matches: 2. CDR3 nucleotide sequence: TGTGCCAGCAGTTCCGGACAGGGCACTGAAGCTTTCTTT. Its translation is CASSSGQGTEAFF.

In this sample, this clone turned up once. The CDR3 bases are TGTGCCAGCAGTTTAGCGGGGAGCTCCTACGAGCAGTACTTC. Its translation: CASSLAGSSYEQYF. The gene calls are TRBV6-6 and TRBJ2-7, with 8 bases aligning to TRBD2. The CDR3 spans 14 residues. Trimming cost V 4 bases and J 0 bases; bases outside gene matches: 2. The germline CDR1 and CDR2 sequences are MNHNY and SVGAGI (reference sequence).

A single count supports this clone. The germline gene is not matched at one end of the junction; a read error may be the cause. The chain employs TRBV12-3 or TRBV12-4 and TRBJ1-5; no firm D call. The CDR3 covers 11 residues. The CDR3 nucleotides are TGTGCCAGCAGTTTAGGCACCCAATTAGATTTT. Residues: CASSLGTQLDF.

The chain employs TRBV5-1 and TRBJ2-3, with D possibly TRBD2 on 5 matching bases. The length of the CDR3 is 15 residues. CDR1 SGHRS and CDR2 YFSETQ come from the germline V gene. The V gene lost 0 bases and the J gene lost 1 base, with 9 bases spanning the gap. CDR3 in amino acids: CASSLGGVGTDTQYF. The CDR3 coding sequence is TGCGCCAGCAGCTTGGGGGGAGTCGGCACAGATACGCAGTATTTT.

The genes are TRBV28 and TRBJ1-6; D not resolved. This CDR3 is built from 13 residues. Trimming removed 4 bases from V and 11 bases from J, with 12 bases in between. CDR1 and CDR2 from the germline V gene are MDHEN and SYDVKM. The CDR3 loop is CASSSQRRAPLHF. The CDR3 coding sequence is TGTGCCAGCAGTTCACAGAGGCGGGCACCCCTCCACTTT.

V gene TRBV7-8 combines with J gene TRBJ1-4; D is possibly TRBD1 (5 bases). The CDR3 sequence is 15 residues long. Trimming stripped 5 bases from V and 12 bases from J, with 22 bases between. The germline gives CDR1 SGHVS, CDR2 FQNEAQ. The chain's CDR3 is CASSRPGGVKGQLFF. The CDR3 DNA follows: TGTGCCAGCAGCCGTCCCGGGGGAGTTAAAGGACAACTGTTTTTT.

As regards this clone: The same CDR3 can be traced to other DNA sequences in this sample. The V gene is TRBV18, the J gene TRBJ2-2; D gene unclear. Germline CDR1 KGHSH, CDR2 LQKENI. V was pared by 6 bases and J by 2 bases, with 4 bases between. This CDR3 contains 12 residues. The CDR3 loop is CASSLNTGELFF. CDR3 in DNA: TGTGCCAGCTCTCTAAACACCGGGGAGCTGTTTTTT. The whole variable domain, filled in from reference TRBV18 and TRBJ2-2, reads NAGVMQNPRHLVRRRGQEARLRCSPMKGHSHVYWYRQLPEEGLKFMVYLQKENIIDESGMPKERFSAEFPKEGPSILRIQQVVRGDSAAYFCASSLNTGELFFGEGSRLTVL.

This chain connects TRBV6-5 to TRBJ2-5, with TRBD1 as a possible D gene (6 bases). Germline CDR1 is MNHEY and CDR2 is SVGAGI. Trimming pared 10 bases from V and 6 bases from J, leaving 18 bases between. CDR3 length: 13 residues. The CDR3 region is CATLTTGHKTQYF. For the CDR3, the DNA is TGTGCCACATTGACGACGGGACATAAGACCCAGTACTTC.

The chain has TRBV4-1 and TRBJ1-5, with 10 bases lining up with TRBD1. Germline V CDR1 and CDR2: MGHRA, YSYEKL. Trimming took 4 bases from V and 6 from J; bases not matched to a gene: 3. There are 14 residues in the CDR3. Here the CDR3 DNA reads TGCGCCAGCAGCCTCGGGACAGGGGCTCAGCCCCAGCATTTT. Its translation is CASSLGTGAQPQHF.

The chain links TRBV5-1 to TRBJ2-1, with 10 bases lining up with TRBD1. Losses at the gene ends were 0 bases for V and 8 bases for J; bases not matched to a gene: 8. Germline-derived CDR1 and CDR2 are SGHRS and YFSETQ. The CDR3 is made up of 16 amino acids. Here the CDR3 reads CASSLALTGGTYEQFF. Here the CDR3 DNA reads TGCGCCAGCAGCTTGGCGTTGACAGGGGGCACATATGAGCAGTTCTTC.

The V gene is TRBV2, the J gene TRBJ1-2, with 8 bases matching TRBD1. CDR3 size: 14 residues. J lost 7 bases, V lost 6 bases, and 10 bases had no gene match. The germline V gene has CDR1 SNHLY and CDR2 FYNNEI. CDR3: CASRGQEHATGYTF. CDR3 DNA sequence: TGTGCCAGCAGGGGACAGGAGCACGCGACTGGCTACACCTTC.

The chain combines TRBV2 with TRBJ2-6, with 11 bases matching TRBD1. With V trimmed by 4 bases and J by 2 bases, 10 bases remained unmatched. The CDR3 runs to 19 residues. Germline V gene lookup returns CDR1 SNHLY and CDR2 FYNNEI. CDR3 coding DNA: TGTGCCAGCAGTGGAGCACGGACAGGGGGCTACCCTGGGGCCAACGTCCTGACTTTC. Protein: CASSGARTGGYPGANVLTF.

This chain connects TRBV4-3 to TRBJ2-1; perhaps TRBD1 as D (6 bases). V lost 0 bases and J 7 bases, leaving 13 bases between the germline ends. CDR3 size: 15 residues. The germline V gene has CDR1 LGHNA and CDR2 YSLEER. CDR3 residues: CASSQDFRQGNEQFF. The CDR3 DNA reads TGCGCCAGCAGCCAAGATTTTCGGCAGGGGAATGAGCAGTTCTTC.

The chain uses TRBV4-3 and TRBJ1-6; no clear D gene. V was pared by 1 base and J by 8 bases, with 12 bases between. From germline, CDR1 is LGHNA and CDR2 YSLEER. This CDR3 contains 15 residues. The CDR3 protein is CASSQGAGQDSPLHF. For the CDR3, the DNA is TGCGCCAGCAGCCAAGGGGCAGGCCAGGATTCACCCCTCCACTTT.

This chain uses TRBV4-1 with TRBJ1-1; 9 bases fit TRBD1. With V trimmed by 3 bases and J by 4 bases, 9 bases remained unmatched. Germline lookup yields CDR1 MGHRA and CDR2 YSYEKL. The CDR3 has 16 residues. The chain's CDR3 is CASSHTGTGRGTEAFF. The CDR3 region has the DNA TGCGCCAGCAGCCACACCGGGACAGGGAGGGGCACTGAAGCTTTCTTT.

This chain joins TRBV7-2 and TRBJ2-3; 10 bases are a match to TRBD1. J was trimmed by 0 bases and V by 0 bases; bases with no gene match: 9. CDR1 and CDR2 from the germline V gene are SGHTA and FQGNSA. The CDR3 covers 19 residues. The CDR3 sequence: CASSLAGTGASGSTDTQYF. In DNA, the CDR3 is TGTGCCAGCAGCTTAGCCGGGACAGGGGCTAGCGGGAGCACAGATACGCAGTATTTT.

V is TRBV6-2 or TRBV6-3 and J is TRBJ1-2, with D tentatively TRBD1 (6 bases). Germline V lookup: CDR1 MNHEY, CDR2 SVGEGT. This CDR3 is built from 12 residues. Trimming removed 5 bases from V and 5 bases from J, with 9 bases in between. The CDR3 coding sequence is TGTGCCAGCAGTGACAGGTATTATGGCTACACCTTC. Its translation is CASSDRYYGYTF.

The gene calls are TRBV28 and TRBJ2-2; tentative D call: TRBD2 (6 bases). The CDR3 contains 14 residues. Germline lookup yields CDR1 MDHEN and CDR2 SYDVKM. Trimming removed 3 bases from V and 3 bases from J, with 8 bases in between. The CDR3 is CASSFRGYTGELFF. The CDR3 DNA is TGTGCCAGCAGTTTTCGGGGGTACACCGGGGAGCTGTTTTTT.

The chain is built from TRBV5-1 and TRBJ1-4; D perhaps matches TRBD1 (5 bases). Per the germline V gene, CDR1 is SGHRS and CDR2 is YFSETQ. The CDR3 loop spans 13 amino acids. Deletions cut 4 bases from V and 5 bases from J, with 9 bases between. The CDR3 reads CASSADRNEKLFF. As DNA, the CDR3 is TGCGCCAGCAGCGCCGACAGAAATGAAAAACTGTTTTTT.

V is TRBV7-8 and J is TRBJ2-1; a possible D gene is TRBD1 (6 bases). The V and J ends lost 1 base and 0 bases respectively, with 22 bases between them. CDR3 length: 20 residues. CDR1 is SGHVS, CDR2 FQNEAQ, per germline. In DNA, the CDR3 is TGTGCCAGCAGCTTAGGCCGCTGGTTTGGGCAGGGGAGCTCCTACAATGAGCAGTTCTTC. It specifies CASSLGRWFGQGSSYNEQFF.

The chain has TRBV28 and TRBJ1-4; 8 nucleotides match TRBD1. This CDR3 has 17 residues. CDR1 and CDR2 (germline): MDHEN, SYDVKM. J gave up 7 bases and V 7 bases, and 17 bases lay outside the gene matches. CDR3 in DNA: TGTGCCAGCAACGCGGGCTTACAGGGGGGTAGAGGTGAAAAACTGTTTTTT. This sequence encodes CASNAGLQGGRGEKLFF.

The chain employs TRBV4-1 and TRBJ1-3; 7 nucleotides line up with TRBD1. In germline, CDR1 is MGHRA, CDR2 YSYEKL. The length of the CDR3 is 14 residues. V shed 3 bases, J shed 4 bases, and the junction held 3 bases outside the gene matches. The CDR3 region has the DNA TGCGCCAGCAGCCAGACAGGGAGAGGAAACACCATATATTTT. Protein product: CASSQTGRGNTIYF.

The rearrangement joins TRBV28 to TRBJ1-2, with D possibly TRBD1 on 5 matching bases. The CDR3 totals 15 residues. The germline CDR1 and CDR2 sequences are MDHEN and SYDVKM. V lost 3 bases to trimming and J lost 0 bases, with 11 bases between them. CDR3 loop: CASSFDRTTNYGYTF. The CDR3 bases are TGTGCCAGCAGTTTCGACAGAACGACTAACTATGGCTACACCTTC.

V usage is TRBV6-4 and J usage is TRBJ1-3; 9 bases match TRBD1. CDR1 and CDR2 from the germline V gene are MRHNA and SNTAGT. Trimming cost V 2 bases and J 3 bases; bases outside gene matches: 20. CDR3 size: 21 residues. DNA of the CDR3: TGTGCCAGCAGTGACCCGCCCCAGAGATTAACCGGGACAGGGAATGGAAACACCATATATTTT. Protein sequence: CASSDPPQRLTGTGNGNTIYF.

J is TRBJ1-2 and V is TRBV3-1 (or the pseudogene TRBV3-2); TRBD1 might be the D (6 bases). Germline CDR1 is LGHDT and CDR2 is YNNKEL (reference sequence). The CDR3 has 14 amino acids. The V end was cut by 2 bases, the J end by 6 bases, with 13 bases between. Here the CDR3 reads CASSQPGHDHGYTF. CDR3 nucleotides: TGTGCCAGCAGCCAACCGGGACATGACCATGGCTACACCTTC.

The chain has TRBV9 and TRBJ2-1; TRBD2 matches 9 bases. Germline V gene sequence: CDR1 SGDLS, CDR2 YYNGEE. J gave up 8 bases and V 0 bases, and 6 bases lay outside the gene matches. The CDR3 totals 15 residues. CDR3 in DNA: TGTGCCAGCAGCGTAGTCGGCGGGGGGGCGGATGAGCAGTTCTTC. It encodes CASSVVGGGADEQFF.